The 20 T cell receptor beta chains below come from one sample, sequenced in a study of cytomegalovirus exposure and HLA in healthy donors. The PCR made use of 60 Vbeta and 13 Jbeta primers. Generated by immunoSEQ multiplex PCR, the TCRdb table keeps only in-frame clones and is missing some. The table includes some 150,000 clones, 60% to 85% detected once. Input material: PBMCs. Receptors were obtained from a female donor in good health and CMV-seronegative.

The CDR3 bases are TGTGCCAGCAGCCGACAGGGCCTAAATGAAAAACTGTTTTTT. Residues: CASSRQGLNEKLFF. The chain recombines TRBV5-8 with TRBJ1-4; 7 nucleotides agree with TRBD1. Trimming removed 4 bases from V and 5 bases from J; junction bases left unmatched: 5. CDR3 length: 14 residues. The germline V gene encodes CDR1 SGHTS and CDR2 YDEGEE. The full variable domain, completed using reference TRBV5-8 and TRBJ1-4, is EAGVTQSPTHLIKTRGQQATLRCSPISGHTSVYWYQQALGLGLQFLLWYDEGEERNRGNFPPRFSGRQFPNYSSELNVNALELEDSALYLCASSRQGLNEKLFFGSGTQLSVL.

This clone has more than one count but fewer than ten. The chain joins TRBV7-2 to TRBJ1-4; 8 nucleotides align to TRBD1. Trimming took 4 bases from V and 8 from J; bases not matched to a gene: 3. This CDR3 is 13 amino acids long. CDR1 SGHTA and CDR2 FQGNSA come from the germline V gene. CDR3 in amino acids: CASSSDRGEKLFF. CDR3 bases: TGTGCCAGCAGCTCCGACAGGGGAGAAAAACTGTTTTTT.

CDR3 loop: CATVDRGNQETQYF. The CDR3 DNA is TGTGCCACCGTGGACAGGGGCAACCAAGAGACCCAGTACTTC. The gene calls are TRBV15 and TRBJ2-5; 9 bases are a match to TRBD1. The germline V gene encodes CDR1 LNHNV and CDR2 YYDKDF (reference sequence). The CDR3 covers 14 residues. J lost 0 bases, V lost 8 bases, and 4 bases had no gene match.

The rearrangement links TRBV19 to TRBJ2-3; 10 positions agree with TRBD2. V shed 2 bases and J 1 base; nucleotides not matched to a gene: 12. Looked up from germline, CDR1 is LNHDA and CDR2 is SQIVND (reference sequence). This CDR3 comprises 19 residues. The CDR3 region is CASSIRGLAEPQGTDTQYF. DNA for the CDR3: TGTGCCAGTAGTATAAGAGGACTAGCGGAACCCCAGGGCACAGATACGCAGTATTTT.

V is TRBV9 and J is TRBJ2-3, with D hard to call. V lost 0 bases and J 1 base, leaving 15 bases between the germline ends. The germline CDR1 and CDR2 sequences are SGDLS and YYNGEE. This CDR3 is 17 amino acids long. CDR3 nucleotides: TGTGCCAGCAGCGTAGGGTGGAGAAGGCCGCGCACAGATACGCAGTATTTT. Its translation is CASSVGWRRPRTDTQYF. The whole variable domain, filled in from reference TRBV9 and TRBJ2-3, reads DSGVTQTPKHLITATGQRVTLRCSPRSGDLSVYWYQQSLDQGLQFLIQYYNGEERAKGNILERFSAQQFPDLHSELNLSSLELGDSALYFCASSVGWRRPRTDTQYFGPGTRLTVL.

The CDR3 reads CASGLTSGTYNEKLFF. For the CDR3, the DNA is TGCGCCAGCGGTCTTACCTCCGGGACATATAATGAAAAACTGTTTTTT. The chain is built from TRBV5-1 and TRBJ1-4; D possibly corresponds to TRBD1 (6 bases). The V end lost 7 bases, the J end lost 4 bases, and 20 bases lay between the germline ends. CDR3 length: 16 residues. CDR1 and CDR2 from the germline V gene are SGHRS and YFSETQ.

This chain links TRBV30 with TRBJ1-2; D remains ambiguous. CDR1 GTSNPN and CDR2 SVGIG come from the germline V gene (reference sequence). Trimming stripped 0 bases from V and 4 bases from J, with 12 bases between. The CDR3 has 14 residues. CDR3 sequence (DNA): TGTGCCTGGAGTGTACGGGGTATATTCTATGGCTACACCTTC. Its translation: CAWSVRGIFYGYTF.

V gene TRBV5-1 combines with J gene TRBJ2-1, with 13 bases aligning to TRBD2. The ends lost 5 bases at V and 8 bases at J; junction bases unmatched: 4. CDR1 and CDR2 from the germline V gene are SGHRS and YFSETQ. This CDR3 spans 14 amino acids. The CDR3 here is CASSRTSGGDEQFF. CDR3 sequence (DNA): TGCGCCAGCAGTCGGACTAGCGGGGGAGATGAGCAGTTCTTC.

The chain recombines TRBV28 with TRBJ2-1; TRBD2 agrees at 13 bases. Trimming removed 4 bases from V and 0 bases from J; junction bases left unmatched: 6. This CDR3 region has 18 residues. Germline V gene lookup returns CDR1 MDHEN and CDR2 SYDVKM. CDR3 residues: CASSSGLAGISSYNEQFF. The DNA for the CDR3 is TGTGCCAGCAGTTCGGGACTAGCGGGGATTAGCTCCTACAATGAGCAGTTCTTC.

The V call is TRBV9, the J call TRBJ2-2, with D possibly TRBD2 on 5 matching bases. The CDR3 is 15 amino acids. The germline gives CDR1 SGDLS, CDR2 YYNGEE. Trimming removed 0 bases at V and 6 bases at J, with 12 bases between. The chain's CDR3 is CASSVAITGSGELFF. CDR3 sequence (DNA): TGTGCCAGCAGCGTAGCTATAACGGGGTCCGGGGAGCTGTTTTTT. Complete variable domain (other parts from reference TRBV9 and TRBJ2-2): DSGVTQTPKHLITATGQRVTLRCSPRSGDLSVYWYQQSLDQGLQFLIQYYNGEERAKGNILERFSAQQFPDLHSELNLSSLELGDSALYFCASSVAITGSGELFFGEGSRLTVL.

The chain uses TRBV7-9 and TRBJ2-7; 8 bases are a match to TRBD1. Unmatched junction bases numbered 6, after V lost 2 bases and J lost 3 bases. CDR3 length: 15 residues. Germline lookup yields CDR1 SEHNR and CDR2 FQNEAQ (reference sequence). CDR3 bases: TGTGCCAGCAGCTTATGGGACAGGCTCGGCTACGAGCAGTACTTC. Translating gives CASSLWDRLGYEQYF. Full variable domain (outside the CDR3, taken from reference TRBV7-9 and TRBJ2-7): DTGVSQNPRHKITKRGQNVTFRCDPISEHNRLYWYRQTLGQGPEFLTYFQNEAQLEKSRLLSDRFSAERPKGSFSTLEIQRTEQGDSAMYLCASSLWDRLGYEQYFGPGTRLTVT.

This chain links TRBV5-8 with TRBJ2-7; 8 positions match TRBD2. CDR1 is SGHTS and CDR2 is YDEGEE in the germline V gene. V was clipped by 4 bases and J by 7 bases; unmatched bases: 7. The CDR3 length is 13 residues. The CDR3: CASSLRLASEQYF. DNA of the CDR3: TGTGCCAGCAGCCTTCGACTAGCGTCGGAGCAGTACTTC.

V is TRBV28 and J is TRBJ2-7; the D gene is possibly TRBD1 (5 bases). The CDR3 runs to 13 residues. Germline V gene sequence: CDR1 MDHEN, CDR2 SYDVKM. Deletions cut 6 bases from V and 6 bases from J, with 15 bases between. The CDR3: CASRVPTAGEQYF. As DNA, the CDR3 is TGTGCCAGCAGGGTGCCGACAGCTGGCGAGCAGTACTTC.

The chain has TRBV28 and TRBJ1-3; no reliable D call. Germline values: CDR1 MDHEN, CDR2 SYDVKM. The CDR3 contains 12 residues. The ends were cut back, 6 bases at V and 2 bases at J, with 5 bases in the middle. CDR3 region: CASRGPGNTIYF. In nucleotides, the CDR3 is TGTGCCAGCAGGGGCCCTGGAAACACCATATATTTT. Drawing the rest from reference TRBV28 and TRBJ1-3, the complete variable domain is DVKVTQSSRYLVKRTGEKVFLECVQDMDHENMFWYRQDPGLGLRLIYFSYDVKMKEKGDIPEGYSVSREKKERFSLILESASTNQTSMYLCASRGPGNTIYFGEGSWLTVV.

The CDR3 here is CASSPQGANEQFF. In DNA, the CDR3 is TGTGCCAGCTCACCACAGGGGGCGAATGAGCAGTTCTTC. The V call is TRBV18, the J call TRBJ2-1; 7 positions match TRBD1. There are 13 residues in the CDR3. Germline CDR1 and CDR2: KGHSH and LQKENI. V was clipped by 1 base and J by 7 bases; unmatched bases: 1. Full variable domain (outside the CDR3, taken from reference TRBV18 and TRBJ2-1): NAGVMQNPRHLVRRRGQEARLRCSPMKGHSHVYWYRQLPEEGLKFMVYLQKENIIDESGMPKERFSAEFPKEGPSILRIQQVVRGDSAAYFCASSPQGANEQFFGPGTRLTVL.

The chain joins TRBV20-1 to TRBJ1-1; D unresolved. The V gene lost 6 bases and the J gene lost 4 bases, with 9 bases spanning the gap. Per the germline V gene, CDR1 is DFQATT and CDR2 is SNEGSKA (reference sequence). The CDR3 runs to 11 residues. CDR3 in amino acids: CSAPSGTEAFF. In DNA form, the CDR3 reads TGCAGTGCCCCGTCGGGCACTGAAGCTTTCTTT.

DNA of the CDR3: TGTGCCAGCAGTTACAATAACAGGGTGAATTCACCCCTCCACTTT. Its protein product is CASSYNNRVNSPLHF. The chain has TRBV6-5 and TRBJ1-6; TRBD1 might be the D (6 bases). This CDR3 spans 15 amino acids. The germline V gene encodes CDR1 MNHEY and CDR2 SVGAGI. The ends were cut back, 2 bases at V and 7 bases at J, with 12 bases in the middle.

This chain links TRBV19 with TRBJ1-1; 8 nucleotides align to TRBD1. Germline CDR1 is LNHDA and CDR2 is SQIVND (reference sequence). This CDR3 region has 14 residues. The V segment lost 5 bases and the J segment 5 bases; nucleotides outside the gene matches: 7. The CDR3, as DNA: TGTGCCAGTAGTGCACAGGGGGTAAGGACTGAAGCTTTCTTT. This codes for CASSAQGVRTEAFF.

V is TRBV19 and J is TRBJ2-3; 10 nucleotides align to TRBD2. V shed 6 bases and J 0 bases; nucleotides not matched to a gene: 6. The CDR3 runs to 16 residues. Germline V gene sequence: CDR1 LNHDA, CDR2 SQIVND (reference sequence). The CDR3 DNA is TGTGCCAGTAGGCAACTAGCGGGGACTAGCACAGATACGCAGTATTTT. Translation: CASRQLAGTSTDTQYF.

This rearrangement joins TRBV4-1 to TRBJ2-1, with TRBD2 matching over 14 bases. This CDR3 comprises 18 residues. J lost 7 bases, V lost 4 bases, and 12 bases had no gene match. Per germline, CDR1 MGHRA and CDR2 YSYEKL. CDR3 sequence (DNA): TGCGCCAGCAGCCCGGGACTAGCGGGAGCACTTTTGAGAAATGAGCAGTTCTTC. It codes for CASSPGLAGALLRNEQFF.